This T cell receptor (beta chain) stems from a study of blood T cells in healthy people across ages (dated by TCRdb to the mid-2010s). Regarding the research as a whole: In model experiments, template switching captured roughly one uniquely barcoded TCR beta cDNA molecule for every two T cells. To track age-related changes in TCR beta repertoire diversity, the study relied on deep sequencing normalized with unique cDNA molecular identifiers. The donors were divided into four age groups: young (average approximately 17 years), middle-aged (approximately 39), aged (approximately 62) and long-lived (nearly 85). To avoid experimental bias, donors of different ages were distributed randomly across sequencing lanes. Two additional independent replicas of 1 million unique cDNA reads from the same blood draw were analyzed for two donors (one aged 18 to 30 and one aged 80 or older). What the research found in general, with its limitations: Compared with the aged group, the long-lived group had more naive CD4+ T cells, fewer expanded clones and increased TCR diversity, suggesting age selection. As age increased, observed TCR beta diversity per million T cells dropped in a roughly linear way, and a significant reduction was already evident by age roughly 36. Donor CMV infection status was unknown, potentially confounding age-related changes in expanded clonotypes. Conclusive comparison of naive and antigen-experienced compartments was prevented by the profiling of bulk unsorted PBMCs. Estimates of total diversity based on one million sequenced T cells were considered lower bounds and underestimates. Observed TCR beta diversity correlated strongly with the percentage of naive T cells measured by flow cytometry.

The donors were about 40 Caucasian individuals from Russia, aged 6 to 90 years, who were systemically healthy. Ten milliliters of peripheral blood were collected from each donor into EDTA-treated Vacutainer tubes. Ficoll-Paque density-gradient centrifugation was used to isolate PBMCs, with at least 7 million per sample. Trizol reagent was used to extract total RNA from the PBMCs, yielding at least 6 micrograms per sample. Naive CD45RAhigh/CD27high T cell percentages were measured by flow cytometry on a PBMC aliquot from every donor. A remark on this clonotype: What this receptor recognizes is not known. No much larger clone exists at a distance of one base, and base qualities are not known.

The library was built by means of 5' RACE. TCRdb records Illumina HiSeq 2500 as the sequencer. The second PCR ran for about 6 to 11 cycles and used a J-beta primer mix along with a sample-barcoded 5' primer. A template-switch 5' adaptor carrying 12 random nucleotides introduced a unique molecular identifier onto each TCR beta cDNA molecule. At least 3 million CDR3-containing paired-end reads were obtained from each sample. First-strand cDNA was synthesized from all RNA with the Mint cDNA synthesis kit, primed by a TRBC-specific oligonucleotide. Following uracil-DNA glycosylase treatment, a first 18-cycle PCR with universal primers M1SS and BC2_uni_R was performed on all cDNA. Under the source paper's analysis protocol: For normalization, 1 million high-quality reads were randomly selected from each sample, with every read carrying a distinct molecular identifier. Instead of being binned into consensus sequences, reads that shared molecular identifiers were thrown out. MiTCR, set to a Q25 quality threshold and the strictest error-elimination algorithm, was used for CDR3 identification, clonotype clustering and error correction. A nonparametric unseen species model with Euler transformation was used to estimate a lower bound on total TCR beta diversity. TCRdb reanalyzed the raw reads on its own, using fastp at Q25 for trimming and MiXCR for clone calling, and kept in-frame beta chains. Here each entry gathers all rows of one CDR3 protein and keeps the most common genes and DNA. TCRdb, rather than the study authors, made the V and J calls. This sample holds 1,500,000 or so distinct CDR3 sequences; approximately 43% were observed only once. Of the sample, around 4% falls within the top ten clones.

The V end loses 1 base and the J end loses 8 bases, and a stretch of 9 bases separates them. The CDR3, from cysteine to phenylalanine, totals 13 residues. CDR3 DNA only is kept here, 39 bases in frame from base 1. Taken from the germline V gene, the CDR1 and CDR2 loops are MGHRA and YSYEKL. The origin of this receptor is a woman between 18 and 29 years old in good health. The rearranged chain carries TRBV4-1 and TRBJ2-1; confidence is insufficient to name the D gene. The specimen sequenced was blood. The nucleotide sequence is TGCGCCAGCAGCCAAGGATTACTCGATGAGCAGTTCTTC. It translates as CASSQGLLDEQFF.